The 25 T cell receptor beta chains presented below share a single source sample, sequenced in a study of STAT5B mutations in CD4+ large granular lymphocyte leukemia. The table came from immunoSEQ multiplex PCR; TCRdb's copy has only in-frame clones and leaves some out. The table has roughly 32,000 clones, more than 75% seen once. Sequencing used CD4+ T cells from blood buffy coats. The receptors originated from a human donor in good health.

This chain connects TRBV5-1 to TRBJ2-2; 12 positions match TRBD2. The germline V gene has CDR1 SGHRS and CDR2 YFSETQ. V lost 4 bases to trimming and J lost 0 bases; unmatched junction nucleotides: 7. This CDR3 has 18 amino acids. CDR3 protein: CASSRLWTSGTNTGELFF. The CDR3 DNA follows: TGCGCCAGCAGCCGTCTTTGGACTAGCGGGACGAACACCGGGGAGCTGTTTTTT.

The chain employs TRBV5-4 and TRBJ2-5; 14 nucleotides line up with TRBD2. CDR1 and CDR2 from the germline V gene are SGHNT and YYREEE (reference sequence). The CDR3 has 16 amino acids. V was clipped by 4 bases and J by 2 bases; unmatched bases: 4. As DNA, the CDR3 is TGTGCCAGCAGCCGGGGACTAGCGGGAGAACAAGAGACCCAGTACTTC. Protein: CASSRGLAGEQETQYF.

This clone was counted only a few times. Germline and junction disagree at one end, which may indicate a read error. This rearrangement joins TRBV4-2 to TRBJ2-1; weak D call: TRBD2 (5 bases). Germline V gene sequence: CDR1 LGHNA, CDR2 YNFKEQ. The length of the CDR3 is 14 residues. Written as DNA, the CDR3 is TGTGCCAGCACTCCCACGGACTCCAACAATGAGCAGTTCTTC. It encodes CASTPTDSNNEQFF.

This chain uses TRBV5-5 with TRBJ1-2; D is uncertain. The CDR3 loop spans 14 amino acids. Per the germline V gene, CDR1 is SGHKS and CDR2 is YYEKEE (reference sequence). Trimming shortened V by 3 bases and J by 4 bases, and 13 bases separated the two germline ends. The CDR3 region has the DNA TGTGCCAGCAGCTCCGGGCCACGGGGCTATGGCTACACCTTC. It is translated as CASSSGPRGYGYTF.

The J gene is TRBJ2-7, the V gene TRBV7-9, with D uncertain. The CDR3 contains 13 residues. Trimming removed 5 bases from V and 2 bases from J, with 10 bases in between. Germline V CDR1 and CDR2: SEHNR, FQNEAQ (reference sequence). The CDR3 bases are TGTGCCAGCAGCCCCACGGGCCCCTACGAGCAGTACTTC. It codes for CASSPTGPYEQYF.

This chain joins TRBV29-1 and TRBJ2-7; 8 bases fit TRBD1. This CDR3 contains 11 residues. V was pared by 5 bases and J by 3 bases, with 0 bases of the junction left unmatched. Germline V gene lookup returns CDR1 SQVTM and CDR2 ANQGSEA. In DNA, the CDR3 is TGCAGCGTTACAGGGGGCTACGAGCAGTACTTC. The encoded protein is CSVTGGYEQYF.

The CDR3 region is CASSLERESANEQFF. CDR3 sequence (DNA): TGTGCCAGCAGTTTGGAGCGGGAGTCGGCTAATGAGCAGTTCTTC. The chain uses TRBV27 and TRBJ2-1; 8 bases match TRBD2. The CDR3 covers 15 residues. The V segment lost 3 bases and the J segment 7 bases; nucleotides outside the gene matches: 8. In germline, CDR1 is MNHEY, CDR2 SMNVEV (reference sequence).

V gene TRBV19 combines with J gene TRBJ2-3; 8 nucleotides align to TRBD1. CDR1 LNHDA and CDR2 SQIVND come from the germline V gene (reference sequence). This CDR3 spans 16 amino acids. J was trimmed by 4 bases and V by 6 bases; bases with no gene match: 12. The CDR3 DNA follows: TGTGCCAGTAGCCGGTCAAATACAGGGGGTCCAGATACGCAGTATTTT. It specifies CASSRSNTGGPDTQYF.

This clone was seen a few times. The chain employs TRBV10-2 and TRBJ2-3; D might be TRBD1 or TRBD2, each matching 7 bases. CDR3 length equals 15 residues. The germline CDR1 and CDR2 sequences are WSHSY and SAAADI. V dropped 8 bases and J dropped 2 bases, with 17 bases sitting between them. The CDR3 spells CASGVPGGDTDTQYF. The CDR3 nucleotides are TGCGCCAGCGGGGTACCAGGGGGGGACACAGATACGCAGTATTTT.

This clone showed up just a few times. V and J are TRBV6-5 and TRBJ1-2, with unresolved D. The CDR3 contains 15 residues. In germline, CDR1 is MNHEY, CDR2 SVGAGI. V was cut by 5 bases and J by 8 bases, with 21 bases left in between. CDR3 nucleotide sequence: TGTGCCAGCAGTCGCACCCGGACCGTAACTGGCGGCTACACCTTC. It translates to CASSRTRTVTGGYTF.

This clone appeared a few times. J is TRBJ2-5 and V is TRBV5-1; D remains ambiguous. V was pared by 6 bases and J by 5 bases, with 8 bases between. The germline gives CDR1 SGHRS, CDR2 YFSETQ. The CDR3 has 11 residues. The CDR3 sequence: CASTSEETQYF. The CDR3, as DNA: TGCGCCAGCACAAGTGAGGAGACCCAGTACTTC.

V usage is TRBV29-1 and J usage is TRBJ1-1, with 12 nucleotides matching TRBD1. V lost 6 bases and J lost 0; bases outside the gene matches: 2. The CDR3 sequence is 14 residues long. CDR1 and CDR2 from the germline V gene are SQVTM and ANQGSEA. The CDR3 DNA follows: TGCAGCGTAGGGACAGGGGGCCTGAACACTGAAGCTTTCTTT. It is translated as CSVGTGGLNTEAFF.

In nucleotides, the CDR3 is TGTGCCAGCAGCTTAGTCCAGGGGGCATTTGGAAACACCATATATTTT. Translating gives CASSLVQGAFGNTIYF. The chain uses TRBV7-8 and TRBJ1-3; 8 bases match TRBD1. Per the germline V gene, CDR1 is SGHVS and CDR2 is FQNEAQ. This CDR3 spans 16 amino acids. The V segment lost 1 base and the J segment 3 bases; nucleotides outside the gene matches: 5. Based on the CDR3 plus reference TRBV7-8 and TRBJ1-3, the full variable domain is GAGVSQSPRYKVAKRGQDVALRCDPISGHVSLFWYQQALGQGPEFLTYFQNEAQLDKSGLPSDRFFAERPEGSVSTLKIQRTQQEDSAVYLCASSLVQGAFGNTIYFGEGSWLTVV.

The chain links TRBV30 to TRBJ1-2, with D tentatively TRBD1 (5 bases). Germline loops: CDR1 GTSNPN, CDR2 SVGIG (reference sequence). The V end lost 4 bases, the J end lost 7 bases, and 13 bases lay between the germline ends. The CDR3 covers 12 residues. The CDR3 DNA reads TGTGCCTGGATAGCAGGGATCTTTGGCTACACCTTC. This sequence encodes CAWIAGIFGYTF.

V gene TRBV6-6 combines with J gene TRBJ1-5; TRBD1 matches at 8 bases. There are 14 residues in the CDR3. The ends lost 2 bases at V and 7 bases at J; junction bases unmatched: 4. Looked up from germline, CDR1 is MNHNY and CDR2 is SVGAGI (reference sequence). CDR3 sequence: CASSYLQGDQPQHF. In DNA form, the CDR3 reads TGTGCCAGCAGTTACCTACAGGGGGACCAGCCCCAGCATTTT.

The CDR3 nucleotides read TGCGCCAGCAGCTTGGCCTTAGACAGACTCTCTGGAAACACCATATATTTT. This encodes CASSLALDRLSGNTIYF. The chain is built from TRBV5-1 and TRBJ1-3; a weak D match, TRBD1 (5 bases). Germline V gene lookup returns CDR1 SGHRS and CDR2 YFSETQ. Trimming took 0 bases from V and 0 from J, leaving 13 bases between them. This CDR3 comprises 17 residues.

The V call is TRBV7-2, the J call TRBJ2-7; 7 positions agree with TRBD1. After removal of 5 bases from V and 2 bases from J, the junction contained 3 bases not matched to a gene. Germline CDR1 is SGHTA and CDR2 is FQGNSA. CDR3 length equals 13 residues. CDR3 sequence reads: CASSPTGPYEQYF. The CDR3 DNA reads TGTGCCAGCAGCCCGACAGGGCCCTACGAGCAGTACTTC. Filled out from reference TRBV7-2 and TRBJ2-7, the complete variable domain reads GAGVSQSPSNKVTEKGKDVELRCDPISGHTALYWYRQSLGQGLEFLIYFQGNSAPDKSGLPSDRFSAERTGGSVSTLTIQRTQQEDSAVYLCASSPTGPYEQYFGPGTRLTVT.

This sequence joins TRBV7-8 and TRBJ1-1, with TRBD1 as a possible D gene (6 bases). The V and J ends lost 2 bases and 4 bases respectively, with 14 bases between them. The CDR3 consists of 15 residues. The V gene's germline CDR1 is SGHVS and CDR2 FQNEAQ. This CDR3 reads CASSLRGGSSTEAFF. The CDR3 region has the DNA TGTGCCAGCAGCTTAAGGGGGGGCTCTAGCACTGAAGCTTTCTTT.

This chain connects TRBV7-8 to TRBJ1-1; D is unresolved. The CDR3 is 13 residues long. Germline V lookup: CDR1 SGHVS, CDR2 FQNEAQ. Deletions cut 2 bases from V and 6 bases from J, with 10 bases between. CDR3 loop: CASSLSGKAEAFF. The CDR3 DNA reads TGTGCCAGCAGCTTAAGTGGGAAAGCTGAAGCTTTCTTT.

The chain combines TRBV7-8 with TRBJ1-5, with D possibly matching TRBD1 (6 bases). Trimming removed 3 bases from V and 8 bases from J, with 17 bases in between. Per the germline V gene, CDR1 is SGHVS and CDR2 is FQNEAQ. This CDR3 contains 15 residues. CDR3 sequence (DNA): TGTGCCAGCAGCTTGGCAGGGGCGAAAAAGGAGCCCCAGCATTTT. As protein: CASSLAGAKKEPQHF.

V usage is TRBV7-9 and J usage is TRBJ2-3, with D perhaps matching TRBD2 (5 bases). This CDR3 region has 17 residues. CDR1 and CDR2 (germline): SEHNR, FQNEAQ (reference sequence). The V end lost 3 bases, the J end lost 6 bases, and 22 bases lay between the germline ends. The CDR3 DNA follows: TGTGCCAGCAGCTTGGCGCGGACTGGTGGTTCCGGGGATACGCAGTATTTT. It translates to CASSLARTGGSGDTQYF.

The V gene is TRBV7-2, the J gene TRBJ2-3; 7 nucleotides align to TRBD1. Germline lookup yields CDR1 SGHTA and CDR2 FQGNSA. The length of the CDR3 is 16 residues. V lost 1 base, J lost 4 bases, and 8 bases stayed unmatched. The CDR3 spells CASSLVGLGGPDTQYF. The CDR3, as DNA: TGTGCCAGCAGCTTAGTCGGATTAGGGGGCCCAGATACGCAGTATTTT.

The chain is built from TRBV5-1 and TRBJ2-3; D unresolved. Trimming took off 0 bases at V and 3 bases at J, with 11 bases between the two ends. This CDR3 has 15 residues. Germline V lookup: CDR1 SGHRS, CDR2 YFSETQ. The CDR3: CASSLDLPQTDTQYF. In nucleotides, the CDR3 is TGCGCCAGCAGCTTGGACTTGCCCCAAACAGATACGCAGTATTTT.

The rearrangement joins TRBV11-2 to TRBJ2-1; D gene unclear. V was clipped by 3 bases and J by 0 bases, with 6 bases between them. The CDR3 consists of 14 residues. CDR1 is SGHAT and CDR2 is FQNNGV in the germline V gene. The CDR3 nucleotides read TGTGCCAGCAGCTTGGGTAGCTCCTACAATGAGCAGTTCTTC. This gives the protein CASSLGSSYNEQFF.

This clone appeared a single time. V gene TRBV7-8 combines with J gene TRBJ2-1; D possibly corresponds to TRBD1 (6 bases). The CDR3 has 15 amino acids. Trimming stripped 1 base from V and 7 bases from J, with 14 bases between. The germline gives CDR1 SGHVS, CDR2 FQNEAQ. The CDR3 DNA follows: TGTGCCAGCAGCTTAGAACTTTTTAGGGGGAATGAGCAGTTCTTC. Translation: CASSLELFRGNEQFF.